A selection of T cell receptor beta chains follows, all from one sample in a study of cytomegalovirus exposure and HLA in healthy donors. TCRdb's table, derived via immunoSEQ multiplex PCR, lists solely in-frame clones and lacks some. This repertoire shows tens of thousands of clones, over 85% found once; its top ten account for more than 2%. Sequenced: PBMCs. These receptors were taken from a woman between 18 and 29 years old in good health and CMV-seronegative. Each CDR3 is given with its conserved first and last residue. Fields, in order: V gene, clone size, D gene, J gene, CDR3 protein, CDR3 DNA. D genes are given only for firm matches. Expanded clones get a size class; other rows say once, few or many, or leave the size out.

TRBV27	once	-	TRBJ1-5	CASSPPGGAYSNQPQHF	TGTGCCAGCAGCCCACCGGGCGGGGCCTATAGCAATCAGCCCCAGCATTTT
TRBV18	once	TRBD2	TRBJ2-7	CASSPPFRGVIYEQYF	TGTGCCAGCTCACCACCTTTCCGGGGGGTCATTTACGAGCAGTACTTC
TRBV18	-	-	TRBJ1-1	CASSPTSTEAFF	TGTGCCAGCTCACCCACAAGCACTGAAGCTTTCTTT
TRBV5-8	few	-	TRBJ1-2	CASSASARGYGGYTF	TGTGCCAGCAGCGCCTCTGCCAGGGGTTACGGAGGCTACACCTTC
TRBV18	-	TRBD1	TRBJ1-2	CASSPPGQGHGYTF	TGTGCCAGCTCACCACCGGGACAGGGTCATGGCTACACCTTC
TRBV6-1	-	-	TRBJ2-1	CASSPNSYNEQFF	TGTGCCAGCAGCCCAAACAGCTACAATGAGCAGTTCTTC
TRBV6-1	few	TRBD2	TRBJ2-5	CASSGLAGGQETQYF	TGTGCCAGCAGTGGACTAGCGGGGGGGCAAGAGACCCAGTACTTC
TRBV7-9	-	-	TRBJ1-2	CASSHQGGKGGYTF	TGTGCCAGCAGCCACCAGGGAGGGAAGGGTGGCTACACCTTC
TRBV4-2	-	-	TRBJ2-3	CASSRPEVTLTDTQYF	TGTGCCAGCAGCCGCCCAGAGGTTACGTTGACAGATACGCAGTATTTT
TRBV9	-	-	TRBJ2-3	CASSQTSQGDTQYF	TGTGCCAGCAGCCAGACTTCCCAGGGTGATACGCAGTATTTT
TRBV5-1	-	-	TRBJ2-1	CASSARVDNEQFF	TGCGCCAGCAGCGCGCGGGTGGACAATGAGCAGTTCTTC
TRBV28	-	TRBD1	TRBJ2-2	CASRLDRVQTGELFF	TGTGCCAGCAGACTGGACAGGGTCCAGACCGGGGAGCTGTTTTTT
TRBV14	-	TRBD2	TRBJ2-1	CASSQGSSGSVNEQFF	TGTGCCAGCAGCCAAGGAAGTAGCGGGAGTGTCAATGAGCAGTTCTTC
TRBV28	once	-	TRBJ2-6	CASSLNPGPGANVLTF	TGTGCCAGCAGTTTAAATCCAGGGCCCGGGGCCAACGTCCTGACTTTC
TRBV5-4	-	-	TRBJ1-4	CASSLHQVANEKLFF	TGTGCCAGCAGCTTGCATCAGGTCGCTAATGAAAAACTGTTTTTT
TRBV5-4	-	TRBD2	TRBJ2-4	CASSSLAGGGPNIQYF	TGTGCCAGCAGCTCCTTAGCGGGGGGGGGACCAAACATTCAGTACTTC
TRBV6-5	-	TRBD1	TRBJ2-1	CASSRDREVDNEQFF	TGTGCCAGCAGCCGGGACAGGGAAGTGGACAATGAGCAGTTCTTC
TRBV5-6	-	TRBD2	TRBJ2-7	CASSPERGGPYEQYF	TGTGCCAGCAGCCCGGAGCGGGGGGGTCCCTACGAGCAGTACTTC
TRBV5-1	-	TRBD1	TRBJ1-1	CASSLAGQEAFF	TGCGCCAGCAGCTTGGCGGGACAGGAAGCTTTCTTT
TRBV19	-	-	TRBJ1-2	CASSIGTVNYGYTF	TGTGCCAGTAGTATCGGGACTGTTAACTATGGCTACACCTTC
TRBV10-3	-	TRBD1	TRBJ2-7	CAITDLGQDSYEQYF	TGTGCCATCACCGACCTGGGACAGGACTCCTACGAGCAGTACTTC
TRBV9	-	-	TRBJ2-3	CASSVVGRGADTQYF	TGTGCCAGCAGCGTAGTCGGGAGAGGCGCAGATACGCAGTATTTT
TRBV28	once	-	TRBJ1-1	CASQGNTEAFF	TGTGCCAGCCAGGGGAACACTGAAGCTTTCTTT
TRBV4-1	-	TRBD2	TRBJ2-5	CASSGTSGGTETQYF	TGCGCCAGCAGCGGGACTAGCGGGGGCACAGAGACCCAGTACTTC
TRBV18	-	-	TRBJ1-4	CASSPTGRVDEKLFF	TGTGCCAGCTCACCGACAGGCCGAGTTGATGAAAAACTGTTTTTT
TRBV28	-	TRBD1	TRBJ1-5	CASSPRTGRNQPQHF	TGTGCCAGCAGCCCTCGGACAGGACGCAATCAGCCCCAGCATTTT
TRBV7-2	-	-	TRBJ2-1	CASSLQSLDNEQFF	TGTGCCAGCAGCTTACAGAGTCTAGACAATGAGCAGTTCTTC